The 16 T cell receptor beta chains presented below share a single source sample, sequenced in a study of T cells in Graves' hyperthyroidism and ophthalmopathy. Amplification targeted TCR beta CDR3 regions from RNA transcripts. The HTBI primer set drove a first-round RT-PCR of the TCR CDR3. Via MiXCR, TCRdb re-called the multiplex PCR reads, giving one row per CDR3 protein. The data contain 400,000 to 550,000 distinct CDR3 sequences, around 22% of them singletons. Sequencing used blood. These receptors were obtained from a woman aged 30 to 39 with Graves' ophthalmopathy.

This clonotype showed up many times. The junction and the germline gene differ at one end; a read error may be behind it. This rearrangement joins TRBV12-3 or TRBV12-4 to TRBJ1-1; D gene uncertain. This CDR3 is built from 12 residues. The CDR3 spells CASSRDGTEAFF. CDR3 sequence (DNA): TGCGCCAGCAGCCGGGATGGAACTGAAGCTTTCTTT.

This clonotype was seen repeatedly, ten times or more. One junction end does not reproduce the germline sequence, and a read error may be involved. The rearrangement uses TRBV25-1 and TRBJ1-1; 7 nucleotides align to TRBD1. CDR1 is MGHDK, CDR2 SYGVNS, per germline. The CDR3 extends over 12 amino acids. CDR3 in amino acids: CASSDGQAGAIF. The CDR3 nucleotides are TGTGCCAGCAGTGACGGACAGGCTGGAGCTATCTTT. Combining the CDR3 with reference TRBV25-1 and TRBJ1-1 gives the whole variable domain EADIYQTPRYLVIGTGKKITLECSQTMGHDKMYWYQQDPGMELHLIHYSYGVNSTEKGDLSSESTVSRIRTEHFPLTLESARPSHTSQYLCASSDGQAGAIFGQGTRLTVV.

This clonotype was seen a handful of times. The junction departs from the called germline gene at one end, perhaps through a read error. The CDR3 is CASRPRRSGLRNIKYF. For the CDR3, the DNA is TGTGCCAGCAGGCCTAGGAGGTCAGGGTTGAGGAACATTAAGTACTTC. The chain joins TRBV12-3 or TRBV12-4 to TRBJ2-4, with D perhaps given as TRBD1 or TRBD2 (5 bases each). The CDR3 consists of 16 residues.

In this sample, this clonotype turned up many times. V usage is TRBV4-2 and J usage is TRBJ1-1, with 7 bases lining up with TRBD1. The CDR3 contains 13 residues. Per germline, CDR1 LGHNA and CDR2 YNFKEQ. V shed 5 bases, J shed 3 bases, and the junction held 3 bases outside the gene matches. CDR3 in amino acids: CASSETGHTEAFF. The CDR3 DNA reads TGTGCCAGCAGCGAGACAGGGCACACTGAAGCTTTCTTT.

In this sample, this clonotype turned up a few times. This clone may be a read error of a much larger clone one base away. J is TRBJ1-1 and V is TRBV6-2 or TRBV6-3; D ambiguous. CDR3 length: 17 residues. The ends were cut back, 0 bases at V and 1 base at J, with 15 bases in the middle. CDR1 is MNHEY, CDR2 SVGEGT, per germline. CDR3 in DNA: TGTGCCAGCAGTTACTCGGGCCGGGGAGGGTCGAACACTGAAGCTTTCTTT. Its translation is CASSYSGRGGSNTEAFF.

In this sample, this clonotype turned up many times. V gene TRBV27 combines with J gene TRBJ2-2; a weak D match, TRBD1 (5 bases). CDR3 size: 15 residues. Germline assignment: CDR1 MNHEY and CDR2 SMNVEV (reference sequence). Trimming removed 5 bases at V and 0 bases at J, with 10 bases between. This CDR3 reads CASSPRVPNTGELFF. The CDR3 coding sequence is TGTGCCAGCAGTCCCAGGGTTCCGAACACCGGGGAGCTGTTTTTT.

This clonotype was seen more than once but under ten times. V is TRBV6-1 and J is TRBJ2-2; a weak D match, TRBD2 (6 bases). The CDR3 has 13 residues. CDR1 MNHNS and CDR2 SASEGT come from the germline V gene. V lost 6 bases and J 2 bases, leaving 7 bases between the germline ends. The CDR3 DNA reads TGTGCCAGCAGGGGGGGTAACACCGGGGAGCTGTTTTTT. Translation: CASRGGNTGELFF.

Remarks on this clonotype: This may come from a read error, since a much larger clone is one base off. CDR3 nucleotides: TGTGCCAGCAGCGCCACAGGGACGAGCTACTCCTTC. Protein sequence: CASSATGTSYSF. The rearrangement links TRBV12-3 or TRBV12-4 to TRBJ1-2; maybe TRBD1 (6 bases). This CDR3 comprises 12 residues.

This clonotype came up once. A much larger clone is a single base away; this may be a read error. J is TRBJ2-6 and V is TRBV11-1; TRBD1 agrees at 8 bases. CDR3 length: 17 amino acids. Germline assignment: CDR1 SGHAT and CDR2 FQDESV (reference sequence). The CDR3 is CASSLASGGTGANVQTF. The DNA of the CDR3 is TGTGCCAGCAGCTTAGCCTCAGGGGGCACTGGGGCCAACGTCCAGACTTTC.

This clonotype was found many times. The chain combines TRBV5-1 with TRBJ2-5; no clear D. Germline V gives CDR1 SGHRS, CDR2 YFSETQ. V lost 0 bases and J lost 1, with 7 bases in between. The CDR3 extends over 14 amino acids. CDR3 region: CASSLAVAQETQYF. As DNA, the CDR3 is TGCGCCAGCAGCTTGGCCGTAGCCCAAGAGACCCAGTACTTC.

This clonotype was found many times. The chain couples TRBV6-2 or TRBV6-3 to TRBJ1-2; 9 bases fit TRBD1. This CDR3 has 16 amino acids. With V trimmed by 2 bases and J by 2 bases, 6 bases remained unmatched. Germline CDR1 is MNHEY and CDR2 is SVGEGT. The CDR3 spells CASSYGTGLGNYGYTF. CDR3 DNA: TGTGCCAGCAGTTACGGGACAGGGCTTGGAAACTATGGCTACACCTTC.

This clonotype was picked up a small number of times. The chain has TRBV7-9 and TRBJ1-2; no clear D gene. Germline CDR1 is SEHNR and CDR2 is FQNEAQ (reference sequence). This CDR3 is built from 15 residues. The V and J ends lost 2 bases and 4 bases respectively, with 14 bases between them. In DNA, the CDR3 is TGTGCCAGCAGCTTAACGTCAGGCTCTGTCTATGGCTACACCTTC. Protein: CASSLTSGSVYGYTF.

This clonotype was found many times. The CDR3 sequence is CASSQEDISSYEQYF. The CDR3 region has the DNA TGCGCCAGCAGCCAAGAGGACATCAGCTCCTACGAGCAGTACTTC. The chain is built from TRBV4-3 and TRBJ2-7, with a weak D call TRBD1 (5 bases). V gave up 0 bases and J gave up 0 bases, with 9 bases separating them. From germline, CDR1 is LGHNA and CDR2 YSLEER. The CDR3 extends over 15 amino acids.

This clonotype was observed at least ten times. Written as DNA, the CDR3 is TGTGCCAGCAGCCTCCGGGTCTACGAGCAGTACTTC. It specifies CASSLRVYEQYF. This chain joins TRBV13 and TRBJ2-7; no clear D gene. The CDR3 sequence is 12 residues long. Trimming removed 5 bases at V and 3 bases at J, with 8 bases between. The germline gives CDR1 PRHDT, CDR2 FYEKMQ (reference sequence). The full variable domain, completed using reference TRBV13 and TRBJ2-7, is AAGVIQSPRHLIKEKRETATLKCYPIPRHDTVYWYQQGPGQDPQFLISFYEKMQSDKGSIPDRFSAQQFSDYHSELNMSSLELGDSALYFCASSLRVYEQYFGPGTRLTVT.

This clonotype appeared many times. The rearrangement links TRBV7-3 to TRBJ1-3; D not resolved. The CDR3 runs 14 residues. The germline V and J ends were trimmed by 6 bases and 6 bases, with 15 bases remaining between them. From germline, CDR1 is SGHTA and CDR2 FQGTGA. The CDR3 DNA reads as TGTGCCAGCAGTAACGGTTCGGTCGAAAACACCATATATTTT. Translation: CASSNGSVENTIYF.

This chain links TRBV9 with TRBJ1-6, with 7 bases matching TRBD1. Germline CDR1 SGDLS, CDR2 YYNGEE. J lost 0 bases, V lost 4 bases, and 7 bases had no gene match. The CDR3 loop spans 17 amino acids. The CDR3 DNA sequence: TGTGCCAGCAGCTTTCGGGACAGCAGCTCCTATAATTCACCCCTCCACTTT. Translated, it gives CASSFRDSSSYNSPLHF.